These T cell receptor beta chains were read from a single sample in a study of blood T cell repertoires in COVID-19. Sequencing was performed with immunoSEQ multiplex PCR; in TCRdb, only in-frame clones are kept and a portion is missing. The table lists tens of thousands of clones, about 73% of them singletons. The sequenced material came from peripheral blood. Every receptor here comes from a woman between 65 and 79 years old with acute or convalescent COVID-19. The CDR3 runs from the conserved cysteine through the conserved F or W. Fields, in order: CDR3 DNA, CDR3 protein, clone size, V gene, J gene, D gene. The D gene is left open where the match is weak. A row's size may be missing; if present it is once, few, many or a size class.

cdr3_nt: TGTGCCAGCAGCTTAGACCGCAGGGGTAACACTGAAGCTTTCTTT
cdr3_aa: CASSLDRRGNTEAFF
clone_size: -
v_call: TRBV7-8
j_call: TRBJ1-1
d_call: -

cdr3_nt: TGTGCCAGCAGCCGGGGACTCCTCCCTAATCAGCCCCAGCATTTT
cdr3_aa: CASSRGLLPNQPQHF
clone_size: -
v_call: TRBV6-5
j_call: TRBJ1-5
d_call: -

cdr3_nt: TGTGCCAGCAGCCCAATGGGGCGTAACTATGGCTACACCTTC
cdr3_aa: CASSPMGRNYGYTF
clone_size: -
v_call: TRBV11-2
j_call: TRBJ1-2
d_call: -

cdr3_nt: TGTGCCAGCAGTTTATTTTCTATACTAGCGGGGGGGCCTAGCACAGATACGCAGTATTTT
cdr3_aa: CASSLFSILAGGPSTDTQYF
clone_size: once
v_call: TRBV27
j_call: TRBJ2-3
d_call: TRBD2

cdr3_nt: TGCGCCAGCACACAGGGGTGGAACACTGAAGCTTTCTTT
cdr3_aa: CASTQGWNTEAFF
clone_size: few
v_call: TRBV5-1
j_call: TRBJ1-1
d_call: TRBD1

cdr3_nt: TGTGCCAGCAGCTTACAGCGAATTGGGTACACTGAAGCTTTCTTT
cdr3_aa: CASSLQRIGYTEAFF
clone_size: -
v_call: TRBV13
j_call: TRBJ1-1
d_call: -

cdr3_nt: TGTGCCTGGAGTGTAACGCTAGCGGGGCACGAGCAGTACTTC
cdr3_aa: CAWSVTLAGHEQYF
clone_size: -
v_call: TRBV30
j_call: TRBJ2-7
d_call: TRBD2

cdr3_nt: TGTGCCTGGAGTGTACGGGGACAGATCTTAAGCTCCTATAATTCACCCCTCCACTTT
cdr3_aa: CAWSVRGQILSSYNSPLHF
clone_size: -
v_call: TRBV30
j_call: TRBJ1-6
d_call: TRBD1

cdr3_nt: TGCGCCAGCAGCTTTCCGGACCAAGAGACCCAGTACTTC
cdr3_aa: CASSFPDQETQYF
clone_size: -
v_call: TRBV5-1
j_call: TRBJ2-5
d_call: -

cdr3_nt: TGTGCCAGTAGTCGGGGGGCTAACTCCTACAATGAGCAGTTCTTC
cdr3_aa: CASSRGANSYNEQFF
clone_size: -
v_call: TRBV19
j_call: TRBJ2-1
d_call: -